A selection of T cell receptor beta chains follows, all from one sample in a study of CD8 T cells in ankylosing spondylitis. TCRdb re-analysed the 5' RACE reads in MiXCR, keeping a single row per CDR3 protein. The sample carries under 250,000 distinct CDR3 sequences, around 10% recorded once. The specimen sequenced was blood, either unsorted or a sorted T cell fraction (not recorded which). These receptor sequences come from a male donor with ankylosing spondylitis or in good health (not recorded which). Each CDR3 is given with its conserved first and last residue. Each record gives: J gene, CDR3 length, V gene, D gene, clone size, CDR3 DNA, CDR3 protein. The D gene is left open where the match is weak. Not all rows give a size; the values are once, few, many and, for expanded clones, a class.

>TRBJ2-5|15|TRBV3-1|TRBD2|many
TGTGCCAGCAGCCAAGGAGGGACTAGCAGGGAGACCCAGTACTTC
CASSQGGTSRETQYF
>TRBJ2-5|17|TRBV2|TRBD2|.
TGTGCCAGCAGTGAGGGGACTAGCGGGAGTTCTCGGGAGACCCAGTACTTC
CASSEGTSGSSRETQYF
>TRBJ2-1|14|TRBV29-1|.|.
TGCAGCGTTGTCACGTCTAGCGTCTACAATGAGCAGTTCTTC
CSVVTSSVYNEQFF
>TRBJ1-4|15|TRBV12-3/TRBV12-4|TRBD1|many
TGTGCCAGCAGTTCCTCCGGGACAGGGAATGAAAAACTGTTTTTT
CASSSSGTGNEKLFF
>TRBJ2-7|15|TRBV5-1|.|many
TGCGCCAGCAGATCCCAGGTGGGGGAAACCTACGAGCAGTACTTC
CASRSQVGETYEQYF
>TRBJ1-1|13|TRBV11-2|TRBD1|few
TGTGCCAGCAGACTCACAGGGGGCACTGAAGCTTTCTTT
CASRLTGGTEAFF
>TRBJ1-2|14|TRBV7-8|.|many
TGTGCCAGCAGCTTAAGCATGCAATCCTATGGCTACACCTTC
CASSLSMQSYGYTF
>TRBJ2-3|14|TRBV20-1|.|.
TGCAGTGCTCAGAATACCGGGGAGGCAGATACGCAGTATTTT
CSAQNTGEADTQYF
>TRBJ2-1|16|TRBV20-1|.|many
TGCAGTGCTAGACCCATACGAGAGCTGTACAATGGTGAGCAGTTCTTC
CSARPIRELYNGEQFF
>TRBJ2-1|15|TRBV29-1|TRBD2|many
TGCAGCGTTGTGCGATTGGCAGGGACTAACAATGAGCAGTTCTTC
CSVVRLAGTNNEQFF
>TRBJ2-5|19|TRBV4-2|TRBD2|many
TGTGCCAGCAGCCAAGATAGCCCCCTGGGACTAGCGGGGATAGAGACCCAGTACTTC
CASSQDSPLGLAGIETQYF
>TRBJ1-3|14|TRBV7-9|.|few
TGTGCCAGCAGCGATTGGACCGCTGGAAACACCATATATTTT
CASSDWTAGNTIYF
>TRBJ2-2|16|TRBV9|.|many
TGTGCCAGCAGCGTAGCCCCTTCGGCCGACACCGGGGAGCTGTTTTTT
CASSVAPSADTGELFF
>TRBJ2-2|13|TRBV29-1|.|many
TGCAGCGTTAAGCTCGGAGGGGCCGGGGAGCTGTTTTTT
CSVKLGGAGELFF
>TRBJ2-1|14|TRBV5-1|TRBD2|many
TGCGCCAGCAGCTCGCAGACTAGCGAAAATGAGCAGTTCTTC
CASSSQTSENEQFF
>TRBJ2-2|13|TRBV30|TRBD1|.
TGTGCTCTGGGCAGGGGGAGCACCGGGGAGCTGTTTTTT
CALGRGSTGELFF
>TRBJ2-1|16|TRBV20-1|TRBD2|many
TGCAGTGCTAGAGATCTCTCCCGGGAGGGCGTAAATGAGCAGTTCTTC
CSARDLSREGVNEQFF
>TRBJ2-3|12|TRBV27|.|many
TGTGCCAGCCTCGGGATGGGAGATACGCAGTATTTT
CASLGMGDTQYF
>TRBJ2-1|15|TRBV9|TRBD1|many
TGTGCCAGCAGCGTAGCAGGACAGGCTTACAATGAGCAGTTCTTC
CASSVAGQAYNEQFF
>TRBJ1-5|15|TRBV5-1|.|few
TGCGCCAGCAGCTTGGGGGCGGGGGAAGGTCAGCCCCAGCATTTT
CASSLGAGEGQPQHF